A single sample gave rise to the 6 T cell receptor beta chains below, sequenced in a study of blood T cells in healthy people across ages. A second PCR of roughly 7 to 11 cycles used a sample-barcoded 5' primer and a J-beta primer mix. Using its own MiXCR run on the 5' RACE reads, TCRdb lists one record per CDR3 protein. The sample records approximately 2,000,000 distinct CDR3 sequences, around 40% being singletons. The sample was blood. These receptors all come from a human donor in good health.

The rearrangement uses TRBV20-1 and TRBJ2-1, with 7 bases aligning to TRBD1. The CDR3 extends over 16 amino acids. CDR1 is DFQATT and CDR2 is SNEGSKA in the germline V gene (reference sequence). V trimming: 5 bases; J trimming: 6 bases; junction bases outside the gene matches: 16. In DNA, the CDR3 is TGCAGTGCTGTTAACCCGGGACAGAAGGCTAGCAATGAGCAGTTCTTC. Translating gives CSAVNPGQKASNEQFF.

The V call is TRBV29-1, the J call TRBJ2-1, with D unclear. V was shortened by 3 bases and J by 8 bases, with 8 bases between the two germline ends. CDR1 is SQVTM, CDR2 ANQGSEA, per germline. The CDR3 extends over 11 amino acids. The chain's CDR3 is CSVDSGHEQFF. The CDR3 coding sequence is TGCAGCGTTGATTCAGGACATGAGCAGTTCTTC.

The CDR3 nucleotides read TGTGCCAGCAGTGAATTCACCGAGGGGGGCTACACCTTC. It yields the protein CASSEFTEGGYTF. The chain couples TRBV25-1 to TRBJ1-2, with D perhaps TRBD1 (5 bases). The V end was cut by 1 base, the J end by 8 bases, with 11 bases between. The CDR3 spans 13 residues. Germline V gives CDR1 MGHDK, CDR2 SYGVNS.

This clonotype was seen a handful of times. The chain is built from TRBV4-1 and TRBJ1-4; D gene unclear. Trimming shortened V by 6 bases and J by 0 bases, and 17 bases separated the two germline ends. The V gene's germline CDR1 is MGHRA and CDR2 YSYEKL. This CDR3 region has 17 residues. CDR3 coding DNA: TGCGCCAGCAGACGAGGACCCCTTGAGGCAACTAATGAAAAACTGTTTTTT. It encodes CASRRGPLEATNEKLFF.

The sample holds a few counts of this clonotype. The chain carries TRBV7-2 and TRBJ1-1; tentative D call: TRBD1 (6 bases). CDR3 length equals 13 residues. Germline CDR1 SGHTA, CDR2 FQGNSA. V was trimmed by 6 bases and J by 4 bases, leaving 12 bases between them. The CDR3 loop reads CASRDRHPTEAFF. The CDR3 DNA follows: TGTGCCAGCAGGGACAGACATCCCACTGAAGCTTTCTTT.

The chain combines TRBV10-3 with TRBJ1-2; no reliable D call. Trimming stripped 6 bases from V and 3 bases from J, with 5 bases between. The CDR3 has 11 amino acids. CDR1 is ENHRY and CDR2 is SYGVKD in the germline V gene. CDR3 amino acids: CAIRRDYGYTF. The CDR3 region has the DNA TGTGCCATCAGACGTGACTATGGCTACACCTTC.